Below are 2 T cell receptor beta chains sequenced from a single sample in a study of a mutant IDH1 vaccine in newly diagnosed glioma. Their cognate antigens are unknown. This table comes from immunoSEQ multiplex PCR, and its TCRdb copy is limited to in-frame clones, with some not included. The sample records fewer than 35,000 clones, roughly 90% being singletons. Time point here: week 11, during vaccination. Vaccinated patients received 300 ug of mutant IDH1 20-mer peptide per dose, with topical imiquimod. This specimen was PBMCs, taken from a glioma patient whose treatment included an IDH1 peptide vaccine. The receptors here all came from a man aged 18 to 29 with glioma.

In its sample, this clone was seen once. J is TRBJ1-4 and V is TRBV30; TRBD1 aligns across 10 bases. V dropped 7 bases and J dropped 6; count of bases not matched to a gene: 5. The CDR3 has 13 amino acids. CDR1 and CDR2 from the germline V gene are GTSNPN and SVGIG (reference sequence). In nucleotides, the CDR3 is TGTGCCTCCTCGGGGACAGGGGATGAAAAACTGTTTTTT. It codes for CASSGTGDEKLFF. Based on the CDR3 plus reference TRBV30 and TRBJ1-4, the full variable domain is SQTIHQWPATLVQPVGSPLSLECTVEGTSNPNLYWYRQAAGRGLQLLFYSVGIGQISSEVPQNLSASRPQDRQFILSSKKLLLSDSGFYLCASSGTGDEKLFFGSGTQLSVL.

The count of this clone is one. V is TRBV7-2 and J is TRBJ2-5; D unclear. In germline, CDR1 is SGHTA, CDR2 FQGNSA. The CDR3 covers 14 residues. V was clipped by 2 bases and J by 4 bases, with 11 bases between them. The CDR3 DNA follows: TGTGCCAGCAGCTTATCGAGGAGTAGAGAGACCCAGTACTTC. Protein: CASSLSRSRETQYF.